This TCR beta chain emerged from a study of shared clonotypes between healthy human individuals. The V end lost 5 bases, the J end lost 10 bases, and 18 bases lay between the germline ends. The CDR3 covers 15 residues. CDR1 and CDR2 (germline): SGHAT, FQNNGV. Positive CCR7 selection of CD45RO-negative cells yielded the naive CD8 cells, and terminally differentiated effector memory CD45RA+ cells were excluded. This table comes from immunoSEQ multiplex PCR, and its TCRdb copy is limited to in-frame clones, with some not included. The sample includes just over 2,000,000 clones, about 94% of them seen just once. This clone was picked up a small number of times.

The receptor comes from a man aged 18 to 30 in good health. Sample: naive CD8+ T cells sorted from blood. The chain recombines TRBV11-2 with TRBJ1-6; a possible D gene is TRBD1 (6 bases). In DNA, the CDR3 is TGTGCCAGCAGCATCCCACAGGGTTTAGCCTCACCCCTCCACTTT. Encoded protein: CASSIPQGLASPLHF.